This TCR beta chain was recovered during a study of CD8 T cells in ankylosing spondylitis. Findings and caveats of the study: Earlier studies detected some motif variants in reactive arthritis synovial fluid and blood. Fewer than ten highly homologous variants made up a TCR beta motif that seemed to typify ankylosing spondylitis blood.

This clonotype was found many times. Its antigen is still unknown. CDR1 DFQATT and CDR2 SNEGSKA come from the germline V gene (reference sequence). Trimming took off 5 bases at V and 0 bases at J, with 14 bases between the two ends. The CDR3 is made up of 15 amino acids. Making use of molecular barcodes, quantitative 5'-RACE generated TCR beta libraries. Using its own MiXCR run on the 5' RACE reads, TCRdb lists one record per CDR3 protein. The table includes 250,000 to 400,000 distinct CDR3 sequences, 11% detected once. This clonotype was sampled from a female donor with ankylosing spondylitis or in good health (not recorded which). The sample taken for sequencing was blood, either unsorted or a sorted T cell fraction (not recorded which). The chain links TRBV20-1 to TRBJ2-1; D is perhaps TRBD2 (5 bases). This chain's CDR3 is CSASGKSYSYNEQFF. DNA for the CDR3: TGCAGTGCTTCCGGGAAATCGTACTCCTACAATGAGCAGTTCTTC.